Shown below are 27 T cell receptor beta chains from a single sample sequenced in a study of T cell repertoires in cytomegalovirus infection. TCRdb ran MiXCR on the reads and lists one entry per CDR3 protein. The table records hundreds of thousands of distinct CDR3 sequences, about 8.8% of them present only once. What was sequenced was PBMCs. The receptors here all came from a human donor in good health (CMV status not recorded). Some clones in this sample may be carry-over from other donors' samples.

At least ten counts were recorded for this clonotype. The CDR3 sequence is CATGTSGLDTQYF. CDR3 bases: TGTGCCACCGGGACTAGCGGTCTAGATACGCAGTATTTT. The chain has TRBV24-1 and TRBJ2-3, with 11 positions matching TRBD2. Per germline, CDR1 KGHDR and CDR2 SFDVKD. The V gene end was trimmed by 9 bases and the J gene end by 5 bases; junction bases not matched to a gene: 3. This CDR3 is 13 amino acids long.

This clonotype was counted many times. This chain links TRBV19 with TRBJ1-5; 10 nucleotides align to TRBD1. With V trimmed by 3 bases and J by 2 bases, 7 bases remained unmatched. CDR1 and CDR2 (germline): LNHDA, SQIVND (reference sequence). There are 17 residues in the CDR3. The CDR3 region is CASSIGTGAVGNQPQHF. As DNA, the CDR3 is TGTGCCAGTAGTATCGGGACAGGGGCTGTGGGCAATCAGCCCCAGCATTTT. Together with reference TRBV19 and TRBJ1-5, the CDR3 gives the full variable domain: DGGITQSPKYLFRKEGQNVTLSCEQNLNHDAMYWYRQDPGQGLRLIYYSQIVNDFQKGDIAEGYSVSREKKESFPLTVTSAQKNPTAFYLCASSIGTGAVGNQPQHFGDGTRLSIL.

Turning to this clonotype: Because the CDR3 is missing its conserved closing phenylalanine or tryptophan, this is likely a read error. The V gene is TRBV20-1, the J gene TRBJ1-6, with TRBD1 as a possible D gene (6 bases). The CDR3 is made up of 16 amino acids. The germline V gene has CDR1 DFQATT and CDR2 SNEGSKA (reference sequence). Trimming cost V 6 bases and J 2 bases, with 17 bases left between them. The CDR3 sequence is CSATPDSSPYNSPLHL. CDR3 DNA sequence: TGCAGTGCAACTCCGGACAGTTCTCCCTATAATTCACCCCTCCACCTT.

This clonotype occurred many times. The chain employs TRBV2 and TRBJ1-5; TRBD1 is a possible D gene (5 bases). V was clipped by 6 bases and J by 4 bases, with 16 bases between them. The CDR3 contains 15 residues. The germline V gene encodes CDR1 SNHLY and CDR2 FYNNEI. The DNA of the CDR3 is TGTGCCAGCAGGGGGGTGGGGGGTGGTAATCAGCCCCAGCATTTT. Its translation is CASRGVGGGNQPQHF. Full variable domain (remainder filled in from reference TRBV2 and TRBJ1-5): EPEVTQTPSHQVTQMGQEVILRCVPISNHLYFYWYRQILGQKVEFLVSFYNNEISEKSEIFDDQFSVERPDGSNFTLKIRSTKLEDSAMYFCASRGVGGGNQPQHFGDGTRLSIL.

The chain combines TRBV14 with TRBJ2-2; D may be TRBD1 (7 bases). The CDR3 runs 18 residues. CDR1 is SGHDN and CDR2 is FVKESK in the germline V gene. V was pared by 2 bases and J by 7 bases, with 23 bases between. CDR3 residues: CASSQPPPGAPGGGELFF. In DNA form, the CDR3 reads TGTGCCAGCAGCCAACCCCCCCCGGGAGCCCCAGGGGGCGGGGAGCTGTTTTTT.

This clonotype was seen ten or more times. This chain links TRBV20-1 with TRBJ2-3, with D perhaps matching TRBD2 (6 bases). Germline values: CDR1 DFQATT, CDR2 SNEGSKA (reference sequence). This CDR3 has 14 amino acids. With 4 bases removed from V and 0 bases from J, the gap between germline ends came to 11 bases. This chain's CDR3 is CSANGGDSTDTQYF. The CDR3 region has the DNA TGCAGTGCTAACGGGGGAGATAGCACAGATACGCAGTATTTT.

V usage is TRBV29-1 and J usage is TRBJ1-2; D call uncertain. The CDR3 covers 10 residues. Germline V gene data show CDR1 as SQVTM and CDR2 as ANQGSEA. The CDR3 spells CTTLRDGYTF. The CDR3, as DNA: TGCACCACCCTCCGAGATGGCTACACCTTC.

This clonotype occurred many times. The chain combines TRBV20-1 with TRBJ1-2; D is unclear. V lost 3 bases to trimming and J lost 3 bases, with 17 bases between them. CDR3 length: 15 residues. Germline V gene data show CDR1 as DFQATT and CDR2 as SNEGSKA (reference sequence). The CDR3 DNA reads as TGCAGTGCTAGGGAGGGCTCTGGTGGCTACTATGGCTACACCTTC. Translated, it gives CSAREGSGGYYGYTF.

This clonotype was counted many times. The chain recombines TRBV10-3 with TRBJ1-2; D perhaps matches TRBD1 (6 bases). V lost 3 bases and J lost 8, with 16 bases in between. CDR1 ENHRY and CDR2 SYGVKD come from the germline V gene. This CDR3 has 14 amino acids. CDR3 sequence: CAISENRDRGGYTF. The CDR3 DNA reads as TGTGCCATCAGTGAAAACAGGGACCGAGGGGGCTACACCTTC.

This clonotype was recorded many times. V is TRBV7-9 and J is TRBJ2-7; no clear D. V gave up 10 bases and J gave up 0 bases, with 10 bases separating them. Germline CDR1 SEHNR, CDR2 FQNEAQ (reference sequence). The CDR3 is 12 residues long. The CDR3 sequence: CAIARSSYEQYF. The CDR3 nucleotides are TGTGCCATCGCCAGGAGCTCCTACGAGCAGTACTTC. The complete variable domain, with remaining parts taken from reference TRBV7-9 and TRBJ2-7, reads DTGVSQNPRHKITKRGQNVTFRCDPISEHNRLYWYRQTLGQGPEFLTYFQNEAQLEKSRLLSDRFSAERPKGSFSTLEIQRTEQGDSAMYLCAIARSSYEQYFGPGTRLTVT.

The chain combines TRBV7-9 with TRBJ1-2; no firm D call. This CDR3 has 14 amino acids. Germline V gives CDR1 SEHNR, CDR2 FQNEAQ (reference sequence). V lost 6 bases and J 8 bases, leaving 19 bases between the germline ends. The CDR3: CASSPPAGNGGYTF. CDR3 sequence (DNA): TGTGCCAGCAGTCCCCCCGCGGGAAATGGAGGCTACACCTTC.

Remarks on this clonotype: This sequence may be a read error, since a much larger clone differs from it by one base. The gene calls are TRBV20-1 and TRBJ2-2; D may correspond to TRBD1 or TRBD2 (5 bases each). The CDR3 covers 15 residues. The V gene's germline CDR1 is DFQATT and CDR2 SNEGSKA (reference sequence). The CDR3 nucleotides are TGCAGTGCTAGAGATAGACAGCCAAACACCGGGGAGCTGATTTTT. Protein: CSARDRQPNTGELIF.

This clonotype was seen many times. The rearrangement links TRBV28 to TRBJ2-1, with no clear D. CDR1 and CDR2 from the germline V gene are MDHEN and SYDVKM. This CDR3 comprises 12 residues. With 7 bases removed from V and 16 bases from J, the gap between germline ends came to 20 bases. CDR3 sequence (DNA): TGTGCCAGCAACCCTACCCCGAGAGCGTTTTTCTTC. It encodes CASNPTPRAFFF.

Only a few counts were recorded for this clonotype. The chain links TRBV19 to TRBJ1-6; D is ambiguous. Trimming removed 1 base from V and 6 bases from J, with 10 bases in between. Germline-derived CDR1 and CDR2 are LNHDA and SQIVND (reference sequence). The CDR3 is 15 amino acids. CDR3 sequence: CASSIGRRINSPLHF. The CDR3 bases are TGTGCCAGTAGTATAGGTAGAAGGATTAATTCACCCCTCCACTTT. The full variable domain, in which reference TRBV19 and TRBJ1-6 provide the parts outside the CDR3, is DGGITQSPKYLFRKEGQNVTLSCEQNLNHDAMYWYRQDPGQGLRLIYYSQIVNDFQKGDIAEGYSVSREKKESFPLTVTSAQKNPTAFYLCASSIGRRINSPLHFGNGTRLTVT.

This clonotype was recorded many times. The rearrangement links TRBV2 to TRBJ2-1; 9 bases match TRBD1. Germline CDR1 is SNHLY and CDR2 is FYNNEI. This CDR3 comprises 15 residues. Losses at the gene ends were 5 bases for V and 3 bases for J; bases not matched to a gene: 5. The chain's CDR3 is CASSPGTGFYNEQFF. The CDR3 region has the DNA TGTGCCAGCAGTCCCGGGACAGGGTTCTACAATGAGCAGTTCTTC.

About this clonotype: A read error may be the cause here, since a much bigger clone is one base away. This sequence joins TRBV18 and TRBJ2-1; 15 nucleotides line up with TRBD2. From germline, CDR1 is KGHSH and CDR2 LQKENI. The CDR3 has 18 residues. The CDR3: CANSPGLAGGPRYNEQFF. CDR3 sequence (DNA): TGTGCCAACTCACCGGGACTAGCGGGGGGCCCGAGATACAATGAGCAGTTCTTC.

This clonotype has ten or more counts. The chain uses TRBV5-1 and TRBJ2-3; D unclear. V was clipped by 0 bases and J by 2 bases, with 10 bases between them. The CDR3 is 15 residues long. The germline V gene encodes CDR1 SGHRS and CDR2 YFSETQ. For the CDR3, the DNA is TGCGCCAGCAGCTTGGACAGATCCCTCACAGATACGCAGTATTTT. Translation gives CASSLDRSLTDTQYF.

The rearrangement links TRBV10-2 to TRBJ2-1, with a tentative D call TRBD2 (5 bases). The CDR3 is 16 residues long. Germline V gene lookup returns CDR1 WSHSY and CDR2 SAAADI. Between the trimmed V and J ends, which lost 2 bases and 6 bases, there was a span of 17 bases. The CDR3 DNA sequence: TGCGCCAGCAGTGAGCTGACTCAGAGGGCTGGCAATGAGCAGTTCTTC. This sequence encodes CASSELTQRAGNEQFF.

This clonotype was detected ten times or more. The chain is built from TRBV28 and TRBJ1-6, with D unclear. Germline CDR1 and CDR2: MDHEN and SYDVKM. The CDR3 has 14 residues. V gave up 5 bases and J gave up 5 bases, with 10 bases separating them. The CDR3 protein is CASSTGLHNSPLHF. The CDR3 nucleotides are TGTGCCAGCAGTACGGGTCTCCATAATTCACCCCTCCACTTT.

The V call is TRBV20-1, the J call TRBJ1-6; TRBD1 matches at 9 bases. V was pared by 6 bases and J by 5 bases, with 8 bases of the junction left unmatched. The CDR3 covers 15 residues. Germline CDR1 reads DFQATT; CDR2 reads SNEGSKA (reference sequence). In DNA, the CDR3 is TGCAGTGCGCCGGGACAGGGAGTCAATAATTCACCCCTCCACTTT. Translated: CSAPGQGVNNSPLHF.

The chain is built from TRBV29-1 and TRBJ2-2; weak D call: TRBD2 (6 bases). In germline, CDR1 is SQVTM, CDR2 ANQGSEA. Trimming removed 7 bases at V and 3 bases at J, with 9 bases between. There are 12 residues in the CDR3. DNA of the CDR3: TGCAGCGGTCGGGGGTACACCGGGGAGCTGTTTTTT. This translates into CSGRGYTGELFF.

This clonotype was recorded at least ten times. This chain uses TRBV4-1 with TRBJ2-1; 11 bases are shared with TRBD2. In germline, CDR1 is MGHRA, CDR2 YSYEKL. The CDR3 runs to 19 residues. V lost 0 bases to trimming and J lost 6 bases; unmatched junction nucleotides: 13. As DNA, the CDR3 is TGCGCCAGCAGCCAAGACTCACTAGCGGGGGCCTATGAGGGCAATGAGCAGTTCTTC. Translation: CASSQDSLAGAYEGNEQFF.

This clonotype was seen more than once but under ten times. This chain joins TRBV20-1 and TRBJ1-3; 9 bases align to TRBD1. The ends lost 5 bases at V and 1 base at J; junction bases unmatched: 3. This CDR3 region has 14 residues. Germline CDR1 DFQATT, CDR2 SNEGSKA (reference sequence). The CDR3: CSAPDRGSGNTIYF. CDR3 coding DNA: TGCAGTGCTCCCGACAGGGGGTCTGGAAACACCATATATTTT.

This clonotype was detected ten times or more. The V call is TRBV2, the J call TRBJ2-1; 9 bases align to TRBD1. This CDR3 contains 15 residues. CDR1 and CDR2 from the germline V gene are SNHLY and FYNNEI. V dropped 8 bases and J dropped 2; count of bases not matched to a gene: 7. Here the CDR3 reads CASQAQGAAYNEQFF. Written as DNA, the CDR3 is TGTGCCAGCCAAGCACAGGGGGCGGCCTACAATGAGCAGTTCTTC.

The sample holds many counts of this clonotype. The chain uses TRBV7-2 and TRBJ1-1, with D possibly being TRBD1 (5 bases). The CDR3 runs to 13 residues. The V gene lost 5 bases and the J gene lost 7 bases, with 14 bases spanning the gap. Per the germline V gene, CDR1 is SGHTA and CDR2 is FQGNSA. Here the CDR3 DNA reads TGTGCCAGCAGCCAGCGGCGGGGGGGTGAAGCTTTCTTT. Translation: CASSQRRGGEAFF.

The DNA for the CDR3 is TGCTCCAGCAGTTACGATAGGTTATCACGGGGGGACTCCTACGAGCAGTACGTC. Its protein product is CSSSYDRLSRGDSYEQYV. This chain connects TRBV6-8 to TRBJ2-7; 7 bases map to TRBD2. The CDR3 consists of 18 residues. Germline values: CDR1 MNHGY, CDR2 SAAAGT.

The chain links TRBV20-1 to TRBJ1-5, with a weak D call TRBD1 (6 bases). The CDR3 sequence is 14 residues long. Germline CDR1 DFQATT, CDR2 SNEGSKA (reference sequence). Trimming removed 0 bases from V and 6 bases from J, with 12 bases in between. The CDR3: CSARDKAGVQPQHF. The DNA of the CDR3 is TGCAGTGCTAGAGATAAGGCAGGGGTTCAGCCCCAGCATTTT.